The clone carrying this T cell receptor (beta chain) was observed a few times. For the second PCR, which ran for about 7 to 11 cycles, a sample-barcoded 5' primer and a J-beta primer mix were used. TCRdb redid the calling of the 5' RACE reads with MiXCR, one entry per CDR3 protein. The table includes 550,000 to 650,000 distinct CDR3 sequences, roughly 30% detected once. This record comes from a study of blood T cells in healthy people across ages. Sequenced input: blood. The origin of this receptor is a woman over 75 in good health.

DNA for the CDR3: TGCGCCAGCAGGGTTTCGGCCGGGGAGCTGTTTTTT. Translated: CASRVSAGELFF. This sequence joins TRBV5-1 and TRBJ2-2; the D is unclear. CDR3 length: 12 residues. Germline CDR1 is SGHRS and CDR2 is YFSETQ. V lost 5 bases and J lost 6, with 8 bases in between.